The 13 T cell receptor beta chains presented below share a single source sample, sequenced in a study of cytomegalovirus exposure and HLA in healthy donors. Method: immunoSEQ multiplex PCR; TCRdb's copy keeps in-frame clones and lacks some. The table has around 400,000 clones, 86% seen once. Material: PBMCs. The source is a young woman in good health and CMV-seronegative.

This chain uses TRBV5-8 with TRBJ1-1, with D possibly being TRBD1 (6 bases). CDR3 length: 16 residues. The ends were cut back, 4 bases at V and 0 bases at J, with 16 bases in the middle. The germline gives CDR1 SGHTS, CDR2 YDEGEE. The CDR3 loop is CASSPGGGKLNTEAFF. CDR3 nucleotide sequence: TGTGCCAGCAGCCCCGGGGGGGGCAAGTTGAACACTGAAGCTTTCTTT.

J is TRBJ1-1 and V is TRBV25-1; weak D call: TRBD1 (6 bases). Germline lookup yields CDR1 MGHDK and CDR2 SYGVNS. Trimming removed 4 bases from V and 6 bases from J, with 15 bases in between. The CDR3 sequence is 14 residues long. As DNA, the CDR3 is TGTGCCAGCAGTGGCCGACAGGTTAACGCTGAAGCTTTCTTT. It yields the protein CASSGRQVNAEAFF.

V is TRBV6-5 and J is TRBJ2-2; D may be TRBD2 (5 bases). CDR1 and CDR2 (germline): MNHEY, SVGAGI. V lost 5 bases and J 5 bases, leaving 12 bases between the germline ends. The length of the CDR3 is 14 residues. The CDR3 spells CASSGSPGTGELFF. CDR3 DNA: TGTGCCAGCAGTGGGTCCCCGGGGACCGGGGAGCTGTTTTTT.

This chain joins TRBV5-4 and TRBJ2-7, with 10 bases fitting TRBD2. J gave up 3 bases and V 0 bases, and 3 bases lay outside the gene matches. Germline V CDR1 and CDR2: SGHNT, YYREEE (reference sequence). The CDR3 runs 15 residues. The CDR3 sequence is CASSLGGTSVYEQYF. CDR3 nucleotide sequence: TGTGCCAGCAGCTTGGGTGGGACTAGCGTCTACGAGCAGTACTTC.

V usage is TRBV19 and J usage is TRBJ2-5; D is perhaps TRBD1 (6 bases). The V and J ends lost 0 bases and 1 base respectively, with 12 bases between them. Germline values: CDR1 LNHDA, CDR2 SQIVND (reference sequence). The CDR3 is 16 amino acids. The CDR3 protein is CASSIDSGQFQETQYF. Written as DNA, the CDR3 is TGTGCCAGTAGTATAGATTCAGGACAGTTCCAAGAGACCCAGTACTTC.

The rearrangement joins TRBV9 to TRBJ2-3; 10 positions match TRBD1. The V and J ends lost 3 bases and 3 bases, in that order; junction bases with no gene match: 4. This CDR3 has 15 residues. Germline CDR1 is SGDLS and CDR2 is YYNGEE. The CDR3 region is CASSEGQGVTDTQYF. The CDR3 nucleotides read TGTGCCAGCAGCGAAGGACAGGGGGTAACAGATACGCAGTATTTT.

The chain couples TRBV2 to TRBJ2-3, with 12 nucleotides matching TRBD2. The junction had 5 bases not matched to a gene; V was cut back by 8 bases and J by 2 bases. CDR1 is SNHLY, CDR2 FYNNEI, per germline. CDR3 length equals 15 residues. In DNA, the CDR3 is TGTGCCAGCCTAGCGGGGGGGCTCGTCACAGATACGCAGTATTTT. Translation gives CASLAGGLVTDTQYF.

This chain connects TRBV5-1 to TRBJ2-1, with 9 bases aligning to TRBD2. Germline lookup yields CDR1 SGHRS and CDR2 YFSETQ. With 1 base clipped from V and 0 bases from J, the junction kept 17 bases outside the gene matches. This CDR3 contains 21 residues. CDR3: CASSLFLSAGGEVGSYNEQFF. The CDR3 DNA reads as TGCGCCAGCAGCTTGTTTCTTTCAGCGGGAGGTGAGGTAGGCTCCTACAATGAGCAGTTCTTC.

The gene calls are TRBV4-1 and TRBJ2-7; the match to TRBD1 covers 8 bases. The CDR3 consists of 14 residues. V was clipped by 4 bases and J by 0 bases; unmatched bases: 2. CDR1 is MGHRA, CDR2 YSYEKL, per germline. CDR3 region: CASSLDRGSYEQYF. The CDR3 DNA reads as TGCGCCAGCAGCCTAGACAGGGGCTCCTACGAGCAGTACTTC.

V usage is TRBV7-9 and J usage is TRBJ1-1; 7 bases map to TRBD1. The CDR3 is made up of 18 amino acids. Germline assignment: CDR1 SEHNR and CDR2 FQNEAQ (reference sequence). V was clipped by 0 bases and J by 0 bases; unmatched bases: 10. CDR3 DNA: TGTGCCAGCAGCTTAGCCAGAATTGGGGGACAGCTGAACACTGAAGCTTTCTTT. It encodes CASSLARIGGQLNTEAFF.

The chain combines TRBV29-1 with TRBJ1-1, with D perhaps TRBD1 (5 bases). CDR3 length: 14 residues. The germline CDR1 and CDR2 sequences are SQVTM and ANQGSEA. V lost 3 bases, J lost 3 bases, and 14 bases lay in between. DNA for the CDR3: TGCAGCGTTGACCCGGGGGTACACCACACTGAAGCTTTCTTT. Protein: CSVDPGVHHTEAFF.

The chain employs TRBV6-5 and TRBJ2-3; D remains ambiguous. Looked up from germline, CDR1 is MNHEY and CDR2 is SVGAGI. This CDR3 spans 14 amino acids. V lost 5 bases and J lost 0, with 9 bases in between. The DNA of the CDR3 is TGTGCCAGCAGTCCAGGCATGAGCACAGATACGCAGTATTTT. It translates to CASSPGMSTDTQYF.

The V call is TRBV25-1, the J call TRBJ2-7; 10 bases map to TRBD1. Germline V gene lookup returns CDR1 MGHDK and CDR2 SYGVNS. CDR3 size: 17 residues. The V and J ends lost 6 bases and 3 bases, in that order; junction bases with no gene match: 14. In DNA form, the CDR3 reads TGTGCCAGCAGCCAAGCACGCGGGACAGGGGTGGTCTACGAGCAGTACTTC. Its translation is CASSQARGTGVVYEQYF.